These 19 T cell receptor beta chains were all obtained from the same sample, sequenced in a study of cytomegalovirus exposure and HLA in healthy donors. Use of 60 Vbeta and 13 Jbeta primers characterized the PCR. Profiled with immunoSEQ multiplex PCR; TCRdb holds only in-frame clones, not every one. Among about 190,000 clones listed, about 81% were seen once. The sequenced sample was PBMCs. These receptors were obtained from a woman aged 18-29 years in good health and CMV-seronegative.

The chain links TRBV6-5 to TRBJ1-1; D is unresolved. V lost 7 bases and J 0 bases, leaving 9 bases between the germline ends. Germline assignment: CDR1 MNHEY and CDR2 SVGAGI. The CDR3 has 13 amino acids. CDR3 in amino acids: CASTGLLNTEAFF. The CDR3 DNA reads TGTGCCAGCACAGGACTGTTGAACACTGAAGCTTTCTTT.

This clone was counted a few times. V is TRBV10-1 and J is TRBJ2-7; 8 bases align to TRBD1. V was clipped by 0 bases and J by 2 bases; unmatched bases: 3. This CDR3 spans 15 amino acids. Germline V gene sequence: CDR1 WNHNN, CDR2 SYGVQD (reference sequence). CDR3 sequence (DNA): TGCGCCAGCAGTGAGTCCCGACAGGGGCCCTACGAGCAGTACTTC. Amino acid sequence: CASSESRQGPYEQYF.

The V and J genes are TRBV29-1 and TRBJ1-1; TRBD1 aligns across 11 bases. The V and J ends lost 4 bases and 0 bases, in that order; junction bases with no gene match: 7. The CDR3 consists of 16 residues. Germline V lookup: CDR1 SQVTM, CDR2 ANQGSEA. In DNA, the CDR3 is TGCAGCGTTGCGAGGACAGGGGGCTTAGTGAACACTGAAGCTTTCTTT. This sequence encodes CSVARTGGLVNTEAFF.

At least ten counts were recorded for this clone. Here the CDR3 reads CASSDYSWGDEKLFF. The CDR3 DNA reads TGTGCCAGCAGTGACTATTCGTGGGGGGATGAAAAACTGTTTTTT. The V call is TRBV6-1, the J call TRBJ1-4; D might be TRBD1 (5 bases). The CDR3 consists of 15 residues. The germline CDR1 and CDR2 sequences are MNHNS and SASEGT. V lost 3 bases and J lost 6, with 14 bases in between.

The CDR3 sequence is CASSPGLAGVFHEQYF. CDR3 nucleotides: TGTGCCAGCAGTCCCGGGCTAGCGGGAGTCTTCCACGAGCAGTACTTC. V and J are TRBV27 and TRBJ2-7, with TRBD2 matching over 10 bases. J lost 5 bases, V lost 5 bases, and 12 bases had no gene match. The CDR3 runs to 16 residues. Germline V gene sequence: CDR1 MNHEY, CDR2 SMNVEV (reference sequence).

This clone is a singleton in its sample. The rearrangement links TRBV5-1 to TRBJ2-5, with D possibly matching TRBD1 (6 bases). Looked up from germline, CDR1 is SGHRS and CDR2 is YFSETQ. CDR3 length: 14 amino acids. Trimming cost V 6 bases and J 5 bases, with 17 bases left between them. CDR3 bases: TGCGCCAGCACCTATGGACCAGGGGAGGAGACCCAGTACTTC. Protein product: CASTYGPGEETQYF.

The CDR3 protein is CASSWSWGANEQYF. Here the CDR3 DNA reads TGTGCCAGCAGTTGGTCTTGGGGCGCGAACGAGCAGTACTTC. The rearrangement links TRBV27 to TRBJ2-7, with D perhaps TRBD1 (5 bases). The CDR3 runs to 14 residues. The germline V gene has CDR1 MNHEY and CDR2 SMNVEV (reference sequence). Trimming left V 4 bases short and J 5 bases short, with 15 bases between.

The rearrangement uses TRBV18 and TRBJ1-2; 8 bases align to TRBD1. This CDR3 region has 16 residues. Per germline, CDR1 KGHSH and CDR2 LQKENI. Unmatched junction bases numbered 11, after V lost 2 bases and J lost 6 bases. In DNA, the CDR3 is TGTGCCAGCTCACCATTCGGACAGGGTAGTCAGGATGGCTACACCTTC. As protein: CASSPFGQGSQDGYTF. The variable domain in full, completed from reference TRBV18 and TRBJ1-2, reads NAGVMQNPRHLVRRRGQEARLRCSPMKGHSHVYWYRQLPEEGLKFMVYLQKENIIDESGMPKERFSAEFPKEGPSILRIQQVVRGDSAAYFCASSPFGQGSQDGYTFGSGTRLTVV.

This chain uses TRBV13 with TRBJ2-1; 8 bases align to TRBD2. CDR3 size: 15 residues. Germline V gene lookup returns CDR1 PRHDT and CDR2 FYEKMQ (reference sequence). The V gene end was trimmed by 3 bases and the J gene end by 5 bases; junction bases not matched to a gene: 6. CDR3 loop: CASSFLAGTNNEQFF. The CDR3 region has the DNA TGTGCCAGCAGCTTCCTAGCGGGTACCAACAATGAGCAGTTCTTC.

The chain joins TRBV27 to TRBJ2-7, with D possibly matching TRBD2 (6 bases). Germline V gene data show CDR1 as MNHEY and CDR2 as SMNVEV (reference sequence). V was pared by 5 bases and J by 4 bases, with 21 bases between. The CDR3 has 16 residues. The CDR3 is CASSTPDAGRGYEQYF. The CDR3 DNA follows: TGTGCCAGCAGTACCCCAGACGCGGGCCGGGGGTACGAGCAGTACTTC.

The V gene is TRBV5-6, the J gene TRBJ2-5; TRBD1 is a possible D gene (6 bases). Judging by the DNA end, TRBJ2-7 fits better; the J call may be wrong. The CDR3 is 14 residues long. Germline CDR1 and CDR2: SGHDT and YYEEEE. The CDR3 spells CASSLRQVEYEQYF. CDR3 DNA: TGTGCCAGCAGCTTGCGACAGGTTGAGTACGAGCAGTACTTC.

The chain uses TRBV9 and TRBJ2-2, with D possibly TRBD2 on 6 matching bases. The CDR3 contains 15 residues. V dropped 7 bases and J dropped 3 bases, with 16 bases sitting between them. Germline V gives CDR1 SGDLS, CDR2 YYNGEE. CDR3 in DNA: TGTGCCAGCGATACGGGGACTGGATACACCGGGGAGCTGTTTTTT. Its protein is CASDTGTGYTGELFF.

The J gene is TRBJ2-7, the V gene TRBV5-1, with a possible D match to TRBD1 (6 bases). The CDR3 is 14 amino acids. From germline, CDR1 is SGHRS and CDR2 YFSETQ. Between the trimmed V and J ends, which lost 0 bases and 0 bases, there was a span of 7 bases. CDR3 in DNA: TGCGCCAGCAGCTTGGGGACAGTCTCCTACGAGCAGTACTTC. It specifies CASSLGTVSYEQYF.

The chain links TRBV7-2 to TRBJ2-7; TRBD2 aligns across 7 bases. The CDR3 has 15 amino acids. V lost 1 base, J lost 0 bases, and 3 bases stayed unmatched. Germline loops: CDR1 SGHTA, CDR2 FQGNSA. The CDR3 DNA sequence: TGTGCCAGCAGCTTAGGGGGGGGTAGCTCCTACGAGCAGTACTTC. It yields the protein CASSLGGGSSYEQYF. Variable domain in full (rest from reference TRBV7-2 and TRBJ2-7): GAGVSQSPSNKVTEKGKDVELRCDPISGHTALYWYRQSLGQGLEFLIYFQGNSAPDKSGLPSDRFSAERTGGSVSTLTIQRTQQEDSAVYLCASSLGGGSSYEQYFGPGTRLTVT.

This clone has only a few counts. The rearrangement uses TRBV29-1 and TRBJ1-1, with D unclear. Germline CDR1 reads SQVTM; CDR2 reads ANQGSEA. Trimming cost V 7 bases and J 2 bases, with 8 bases left between them. The CDR3 totals 11 residues. This CDR3 is CSAILNTEAFF. The CDR3 bases are TGCAGCGCGATCCTAAACACTGAAGCTTTCTTT.

The chain employs TRBV7-9 and TRBJ1-5; TRBD1 matches at 7 bases. The CDR3 loop spans 15 amino acids. Per the germline V gene, CDR1 is SEHNR and CDR2 is FQNEAQ (reference sequence). V dropped 1 base and J dropped 2; count of bases not matched to a gene: 2. This CDR3 reads CASSLEGAGNQPQHF. In DNA form, the CDR3 reads TGTGCCAGCAGCTTAGAGGGGGCTGGCAATCAGCCCCAGCATTTT.

The chain couples TRBV6-6 to TRBJ1-1; the D is unclear. Germline CDR1 reads MNHNY; CDR2 reads SVGAGI (reference sequence). Between the trimmed V and J ends, which lost 0 bases and 5 bases, there was a span of 13 bases. The CDR3 runs 15 residues. The CDR3 protein is CASSYSREGWTEAFF. CDR3 coding DNA: TGTGCCAGCAGTTACTCGAGGGAGGGCTGGACTGAAGCTTTCTTT.

This clone has only one observation. The chain is built from TRBV6-1 and TRBJ1-2; no clear D. Germline V gene lookup returns CDR1 MNHNS and CDR2 SASEGT. V shed 1 base and J shed 0 bases, with 9 bases lying between them. There are 15 residues in the CDR3. In DNA form, the CDR3 reads TGTGCCAGCAGTGAAGTGCGCGGCTCTAACTATGGCTACACCTTC. Its translation: CASSEVRGSNYGYTF.

The rearrangement links TRBV28 to TRBJ2-7, with D possibly matching TRBD2 (7 bases). From germline, CDR1 is MDHEN and CDR2 SYDVKM. The length of the CDR3 is 14 residues. V shed 5 bases and J shed 2 bases, with 13 bases lying between them. CDR3 in DNA: TGTGCCAGCAGTGTCCCCGGGGGGCCCTACGAGCAGTACTTC. Protein product: CASSVPGGPYEQYF.